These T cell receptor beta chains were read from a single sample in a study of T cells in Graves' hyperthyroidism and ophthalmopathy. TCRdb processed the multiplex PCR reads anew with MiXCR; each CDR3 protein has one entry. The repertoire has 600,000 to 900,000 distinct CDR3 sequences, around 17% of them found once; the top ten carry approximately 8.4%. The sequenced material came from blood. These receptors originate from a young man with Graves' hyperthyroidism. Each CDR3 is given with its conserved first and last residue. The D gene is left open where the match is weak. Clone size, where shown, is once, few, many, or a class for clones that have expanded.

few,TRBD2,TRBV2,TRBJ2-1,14,CASILAGASNEQFF,TGTGCCAGCATTTTAGCGGGGGCATCCAATGAGCAGTTCTTC
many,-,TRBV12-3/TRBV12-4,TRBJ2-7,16,CASSFVEARGAYEQYF,TGTGCCAGCAGTTTTGTAGAGGCGAGGGGTGCCTACGAGCAGTACTTC
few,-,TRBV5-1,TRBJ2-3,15,CASSLGYHYTDTQYF,TGCGCCAGCAGCTTAGGCTACCATTACACAGATACGCAGTATTTT
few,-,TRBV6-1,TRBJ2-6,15,CASSELRTGANVLTF,TGTGCCAGCAGTGAATTAAGGACTGGGGCCAACGTCCTGACCTTC
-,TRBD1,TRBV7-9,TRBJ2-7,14,CASGPGDSRYEQYF,TGTGCCAGCGGCCCCGGGGACAGTAGATACGAGCAGTACTTC
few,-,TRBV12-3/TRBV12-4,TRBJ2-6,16,CASSPTGISGANVLTF,TGTGCCAGCAGTCCTACAGGAATCTCTGGGGCCAACGTCCTGACTTTC
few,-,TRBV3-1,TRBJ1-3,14,CASSQGVTGNTIYF,TGTGCCAGCAGCCAAGGGGTAACCGGAAACACCATATATTTT
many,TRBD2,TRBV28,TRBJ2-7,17,CASSRSGLADSSYEQYF,TGTGCCAGCAGCCGCTCGGGACTAGCGGATAGCTCCTACGAGCAGTACTTC
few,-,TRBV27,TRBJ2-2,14,CASSLRGIAGELFF,TGTGCCAGCAGTTTAAGAGGCATCGCCGGGGAGCTGTTTTTT
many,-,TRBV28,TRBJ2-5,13,CASSWGVMETQYF,TGTGCCAGCAGTTGGGGAGTGATGGAGACCCAGTACTTC
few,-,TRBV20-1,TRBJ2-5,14,CSGTSARGVETQYF,TGCAGTGGAACTAGCGCGAGGGGGGTGGAGACCCAGTACTTC
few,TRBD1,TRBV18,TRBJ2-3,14,CASSLRQGIDTQYF,TGTGCCAGCTCACTGCGACAGGGTATAGATACGCAGTATTTT
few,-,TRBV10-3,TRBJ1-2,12,CAIRQNPGHRPF,TGTGCCATCAGACAAAACCCGGGACACCGTCCCTTC
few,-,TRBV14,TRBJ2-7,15,CASSPSPSPSDEQYF,TGTGCCAGCAGCCCAAGCCCCTCACCAAGCGACGAGCAGTACTTC
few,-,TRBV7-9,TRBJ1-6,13,CASSHSPDSPLHF,TGTGCCAGCAGCCACTCCCCCGATTCACCCCTCCACTTT
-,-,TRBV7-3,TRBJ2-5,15,CASSLTGILGETQYF,TGTGCCAGCAGCTTAACTGGAATTCTAGGAGAGACCCAGTACTTC
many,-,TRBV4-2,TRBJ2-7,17,CASSQDWYRASSYEQYF,TGTGCCAGCAGCCAAGATTGGTACAGGGCGAGCTCCTACGAGCAGTACTTC
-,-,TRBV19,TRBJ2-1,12,CASSPTGYEQFF,TGTGCCAGTAGTCCGACAGGTTATGAGCAGTTCTTC
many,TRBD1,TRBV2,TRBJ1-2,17,CASSEAAGQGEHYGYTF,TGTGCCAGCAGTGAAGCCGCAGGACAGGGGGAACACTATGGCTACACCTTC
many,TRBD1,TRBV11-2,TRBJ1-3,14,CASSLARDRDTIYF,TGTGCCAGCAGCTTAGCCCGGGACAGAGACACCATATATTTT
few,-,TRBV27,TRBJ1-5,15,CASRWGGLGNQPQHF,TGTGCCAGCAGATGGGGTGGCTTGGGCAATCAGCCCCAGCATTTT
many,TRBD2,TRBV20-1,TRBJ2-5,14,CSASRREYQETQYF,TGCAGTGCTAGCAGGCGGGAGTACCAAGAGACCCAGTACTTC
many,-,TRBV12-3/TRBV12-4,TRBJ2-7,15,CASSLAVGPSYEQYF,TGTGCCAGCAGTTTAGCGGTGGGCCCCTCCTACGAGCAGTACTTC
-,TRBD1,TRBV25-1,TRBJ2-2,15,CASSAGDRASGELFF,TGTGCCAGCAGTGCCGGGGACAGGGCTAGCGGGGAGCTGTTTTTT
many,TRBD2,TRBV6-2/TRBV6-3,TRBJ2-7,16,CASTESSSGLIYEQYF,TGTGCCAGCACCGAATCTTCTAGCGGACTAATCTACGAGCAGTACTTC
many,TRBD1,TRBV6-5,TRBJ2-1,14,CASSYAGTGSEQFF,TGTGCCAGCAGTTACGCCGGGACAGGGAGTGAGCAGTTCTTC
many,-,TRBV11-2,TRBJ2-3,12,CASSPQLDTQYF,TGTGCCAGCAGCCCCCAGCTCGATACGCAGTATTTT